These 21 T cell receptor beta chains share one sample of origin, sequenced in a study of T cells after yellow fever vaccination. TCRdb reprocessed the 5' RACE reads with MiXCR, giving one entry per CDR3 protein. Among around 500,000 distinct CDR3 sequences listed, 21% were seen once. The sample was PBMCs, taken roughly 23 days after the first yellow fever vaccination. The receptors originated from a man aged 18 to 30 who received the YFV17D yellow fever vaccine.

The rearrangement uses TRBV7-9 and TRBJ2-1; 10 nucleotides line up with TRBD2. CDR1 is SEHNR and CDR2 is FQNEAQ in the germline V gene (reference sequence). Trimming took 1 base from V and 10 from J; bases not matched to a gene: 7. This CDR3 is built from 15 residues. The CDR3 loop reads CASSLGSGGANEQFF. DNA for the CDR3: TGTGCCAGCAGCTTAGGGAGCGGGGGGGCCAACGAGCAGTTCTTC. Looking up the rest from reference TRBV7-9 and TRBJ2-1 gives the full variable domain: DTGVSQNPRHKITKRGQNVTFRCDPISEHNRLYWYRQTLGQGPEFLTYFQNEAQLEKSRLLSDRFSAERPKGSFSTLEIQRTEQGDSAMYLCASSLGSGGANEQFFGPGTRLTVL.

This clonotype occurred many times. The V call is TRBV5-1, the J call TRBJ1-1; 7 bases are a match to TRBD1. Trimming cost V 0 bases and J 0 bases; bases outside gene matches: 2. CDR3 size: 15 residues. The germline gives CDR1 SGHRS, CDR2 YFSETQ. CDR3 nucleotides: TGCGCCAGCAGCTTGGTGACAGGGTTGAACACTGAAGCTTTCTTT. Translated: CASSLVTGLNTEAFF.

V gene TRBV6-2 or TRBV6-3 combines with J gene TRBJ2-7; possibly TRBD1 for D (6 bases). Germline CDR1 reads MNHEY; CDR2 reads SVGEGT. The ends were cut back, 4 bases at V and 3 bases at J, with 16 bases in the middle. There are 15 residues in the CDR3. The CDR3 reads CASSSRGGGFYEQYF. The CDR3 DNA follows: TGTGCCAGCAGTTCCCGTGGGGGCGGCTTCTACGAGCAGTACTTC.

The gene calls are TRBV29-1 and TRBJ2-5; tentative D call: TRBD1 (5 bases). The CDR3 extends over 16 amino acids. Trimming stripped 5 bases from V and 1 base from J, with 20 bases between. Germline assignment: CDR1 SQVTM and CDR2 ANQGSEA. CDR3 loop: CSVPGQTTNIQETQYF. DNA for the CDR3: TGCAGCGTTCCAGGACAAACGACAAACATCCAAGAGACCCAGTACTTC.

As DNA, the CDR3 is TGCAGTGCTAGAGGGTCTTTACCACACAATGAGCAGTTCTTC. It is translated as CSARGSLPHNEQFF. The chain combines TRBV20-1 with TRBJ2-1; D gene unclear. This CDR3 region has 14 residues. Trimming shortened V by 1 base and J by 5 bases, and 12 bases separated the two germline ends. CDR1 and CDR2 from the germline V gene are DFQATT and SNEGSKA (reference sequence).

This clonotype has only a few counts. This CDR3 is CAISERSGGGYNEQFF. The DNA of the CDR3 is TGTGCCATCAGTGAAAGGAGCGGGGGGGGGTACAATGAGCAGTTCTTC. The J gene is TRBJ2-1, the V gene TRBV10-3, with 10 nucleotides matching TRBD2. With V trimmed by 3 bases and J by 4 bases, 6 bases remained unmatched. The CDR3 consists of 16 residues. The germline V gene has CDR1 ENHRY and CDR2 SYGVKD.

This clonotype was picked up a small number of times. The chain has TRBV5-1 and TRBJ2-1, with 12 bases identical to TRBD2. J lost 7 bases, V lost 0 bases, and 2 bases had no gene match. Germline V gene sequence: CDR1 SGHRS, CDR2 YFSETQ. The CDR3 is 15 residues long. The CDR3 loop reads CASSLASGGVNEQFF. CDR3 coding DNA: TGCGCCAGCAGCTTGGCTAGCGGGGGGGTTAATGAGCAGTTCTTC.

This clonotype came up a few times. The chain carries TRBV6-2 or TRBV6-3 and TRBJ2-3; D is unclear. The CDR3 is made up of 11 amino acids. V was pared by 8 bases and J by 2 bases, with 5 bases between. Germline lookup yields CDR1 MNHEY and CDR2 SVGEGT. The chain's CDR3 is CASLATDTQYF. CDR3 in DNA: TGTGCCAGCCTTGCCACAGATACGCAGTATTTT.

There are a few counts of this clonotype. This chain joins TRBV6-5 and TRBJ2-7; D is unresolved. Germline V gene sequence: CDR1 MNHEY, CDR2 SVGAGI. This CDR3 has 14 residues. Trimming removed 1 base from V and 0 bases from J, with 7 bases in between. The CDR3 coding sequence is TGTGCCAGCAGTTACTACGGAAGCTCCTACGAGCAGTACTTC. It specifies CASSYYGSSYEQYF.

The CDR3: CASSPHRDSLEQYV. In nucleotides, the CDR3 is TGTGCCAGCAGCCCCCACCGGGACAGCCTCGAGCAGTACGTC. The gene calls are TRBV7-9 and TRBJ2-7, with 7 bases fitting TRBD1. The CDR3 sequence is 14 residues long. Germline V lookup: CDR1 SEHNR, CDR2 FQNEAQ (reference sequence). J lost 6 bases, V lost 5 bases, and 10 bases had no gene match.

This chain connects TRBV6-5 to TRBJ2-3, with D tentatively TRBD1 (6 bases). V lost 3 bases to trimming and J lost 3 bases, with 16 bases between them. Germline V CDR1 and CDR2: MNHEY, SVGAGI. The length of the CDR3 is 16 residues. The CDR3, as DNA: TGTGCCAGCAGTTATAACGTTGGGGGCGGGACAGATACGCAGTATTTT. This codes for CASSYNVGGGTDTQYF.

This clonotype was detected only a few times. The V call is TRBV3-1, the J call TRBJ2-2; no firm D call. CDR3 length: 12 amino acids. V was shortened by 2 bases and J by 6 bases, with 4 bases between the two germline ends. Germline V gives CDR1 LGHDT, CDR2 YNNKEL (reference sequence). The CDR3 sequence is CASSQIAGELFF. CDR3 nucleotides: TGTGCCAGCAGCCAAATTGCCGGGGAGCTGTTTTTT.

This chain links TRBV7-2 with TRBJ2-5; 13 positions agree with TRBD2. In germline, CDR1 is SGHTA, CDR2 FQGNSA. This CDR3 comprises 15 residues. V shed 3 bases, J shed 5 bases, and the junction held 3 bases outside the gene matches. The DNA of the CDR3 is TGTGCCAGCAGCTTGACTAGCGGGGGGTGGGAGACCCAGTACTTC. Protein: CASSLTSGGWETQYF.

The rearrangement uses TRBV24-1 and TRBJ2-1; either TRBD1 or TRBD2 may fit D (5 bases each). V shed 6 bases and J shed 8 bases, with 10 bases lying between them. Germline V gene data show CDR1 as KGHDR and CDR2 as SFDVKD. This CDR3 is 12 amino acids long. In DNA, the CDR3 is TGTGCCACCAGTCCCCGGGGCGATGAGCAGTTCTTC. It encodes CATSPRGDEQFF.

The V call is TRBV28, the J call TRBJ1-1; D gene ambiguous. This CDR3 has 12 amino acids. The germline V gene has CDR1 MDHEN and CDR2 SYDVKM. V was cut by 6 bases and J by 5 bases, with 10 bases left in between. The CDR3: CASRSPVTEAFF. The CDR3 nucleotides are TGTGCCAGCAGGTCTCCTGTTACTGAAGCTTTCTTT.

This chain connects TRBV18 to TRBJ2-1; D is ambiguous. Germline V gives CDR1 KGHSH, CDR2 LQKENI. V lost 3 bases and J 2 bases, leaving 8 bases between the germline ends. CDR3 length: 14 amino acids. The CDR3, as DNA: TGTGCCAGCTCACCCCTGCGGACCTACAATGAGCAGTTCTTC. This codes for CASSPLRTYNEQFF.

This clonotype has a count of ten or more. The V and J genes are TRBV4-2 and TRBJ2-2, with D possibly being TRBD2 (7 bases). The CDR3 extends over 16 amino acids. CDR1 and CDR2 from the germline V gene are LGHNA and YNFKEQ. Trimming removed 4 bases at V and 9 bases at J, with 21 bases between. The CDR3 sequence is CASSPPGRGGVWELFF. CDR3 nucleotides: TGTGCCAGCAGCCCCCCGGGGAGGGGGGGTGTTTGGGAGCTGTTTTTT.

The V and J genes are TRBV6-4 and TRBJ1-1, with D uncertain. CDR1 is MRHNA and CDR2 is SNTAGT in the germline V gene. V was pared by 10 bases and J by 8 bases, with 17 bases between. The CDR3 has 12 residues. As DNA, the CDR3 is TGTGCCATCCCGCAGAAGCCCAAAGAAGCTTTCTTT. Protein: CAIPQKPKEAFF.

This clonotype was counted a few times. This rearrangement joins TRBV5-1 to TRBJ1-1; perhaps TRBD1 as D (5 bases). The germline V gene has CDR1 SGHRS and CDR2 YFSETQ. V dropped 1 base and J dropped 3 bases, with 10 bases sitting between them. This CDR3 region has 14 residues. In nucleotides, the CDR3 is TGCGCCAGCAGCTTGCCAGGGAGGCACACTGAAGCTTTCTTT. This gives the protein CASSLPGRHTEAFF.

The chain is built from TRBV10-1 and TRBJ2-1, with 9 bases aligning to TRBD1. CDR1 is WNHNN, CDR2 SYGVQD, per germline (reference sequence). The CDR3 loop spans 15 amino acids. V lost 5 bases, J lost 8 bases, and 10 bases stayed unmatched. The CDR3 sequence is CASSLTGTGHYEQFF. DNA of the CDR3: TGCGCCAGCAGTCTCACCGGGACAGGGCACTATGAGCAGTTCTTC.

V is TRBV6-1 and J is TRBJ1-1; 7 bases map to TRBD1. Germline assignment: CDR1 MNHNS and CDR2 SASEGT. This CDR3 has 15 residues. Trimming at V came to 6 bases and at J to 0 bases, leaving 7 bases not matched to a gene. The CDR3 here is CASSRQGGVNTEAFF. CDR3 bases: TGTGCCAGCAGCCGACAGGGAGGGGTGAACACTGAAGCTTTCTTT.